A few counts support the clone carrying this T cell receptor beta chain. This CDR3 is built from 16 residues. Per germline, CDR1 SGHTA and CDR2 FQGNSA. Trimming removed 4 bases from V and 1 base from J; junction bases left unmatched: 8. This sample stems from a study of blood T cell repertoires in COVID-19. Profiled with immunoSEQ multiplex PCR; TCRdb holds only in-frame clones, not every one. The sample consists of 170,000 or so clones, approximately 83% of them appearing once. This TCR was sampled from a human donor in a cohort sampled during active COVID-19. Sequencing input: peripheral blood. The gene calls are TRBV7-2 and TRBJ1-1, with 8 bases matching TRBD1. CDR3 region: CASSSRQGWGNTEAFF. As DNA, the CDR3 is TGTGCCAGCAGCTCCCGACAGGGGTGGGGGAACACTGAAGCTTTCTTT.